The next 15 T cell receptor beta chains were all read from a single sample in a study of CD8 T cells in Susac syndrome. RNA was extracted with the RNeasy kit, and a quantity of roughly 0.45 to 1 ug was reverse transcribed using random hexamers. MiXCR was run by TCRdb on the immunoSEQ multiplex PCR reads, yielding one entry per CDR3 protein. Found here are around 150,000 distinct CDR3 sequences, around 94% of them singletons; the top ten hold roughly 0.14%. Sequencing was performed on CD4+ T cells from PBMCs. The receptors originated from a human donor in good health.

The chain couples TRBV11-2 to TRBJ2-1; 9 bases fit TRBD2. Germline-derived CDR1 and CDR2 are SGHAT and FQNNGV. This CDR3 spans 15 amino acids. With V trimmed by 5 bases and J by 6 bases, 8 bases remained unmatched. The CDR3 coding sequence is TGTGCCAGCAGCCCACGGATAGCGGGGGCCAATGAGCAGTTCTTC. Amino acid sequence: CASSPRIAGANEQFF.

This rearrangement joins TRBV15 to TRBJ2-7, with D perhaps assigned TRBD1 or TRBD2 (5 bases each). This CDR3 spans 15 amino acids. Trimming removed 5 bases at V and 3 bases at J, with 17 bases between. Germline loops: CDR1 LNHNV, CDR2 YYDKDF (reference sequence). CDR3 in amino acids: CATSGDRGRYYEQYF. The CDR3 coding sequence is TGTGCCACCAGCGGGGACCGAGGACGCTACTACGAGCAGTACTTC.

This chain connects TRBV20-1 to TRBJ2-7; TRBD1 might be the D (5 bases). Between the trimmed V and J ends, which lost 5 bases and 1 base, there was a span of 12 bases. Per germline, CDR1 DFQATT and CDR2 SNEGSKA (reference sequence). This CDR3 has 13 amino acids. CDR3 amino acids: CSAPSSGSYEQYF. The CDR3 nucleotides are TGCAGTGCTCCAAGCTCAGGGTCCTACGAGCAGTACTTC.

The table lists this clonotype with a few counts. This chain connects TRBV12-3 or TRBV12-4 to TRBJ2-3; 14 bases agree with TRBD2. The CDR3 sequence is 16 residues long. The junction had 1 base not matched to a gene; V was cut back by 1 base and J by 4 bases. CDR3 sequence: CASSLGLAGGADTQYF. The CDR3 DNA is TGTGCCAGCAGTTTAGGACTAGCGGGGGGGGCAGATACGCAGTATTTT.

V usage is TRBV12-5 and J usage is TRBJ1-5; D is possibly TRBD1 (5 bases). CDR1 LGHNT and CDR2 FRNRAP come from the germline V gene. V lost 7 bases and J lost 2, with 15 bases in between. The CDR3 loop spans 15 amino acids. The DNA for the CDR3 is TGTGCTAGTGCCCTAGACGACAGTCGCAATCAGCCCCAGCATTTT. It yields the protein CASALDDSRNQPQHF.

The J gene is TRBJ1-2, the V gene TRBV28; D is uncertain. Between the trimmed V and J ends, which lost 3 bases and 4 bases, there was a span of 6 bases. The germline V gene has CDR1 MDHEN and CDR2 SYDVKM. This CDR3 contains 12 residues. CDR3 DNA sequence: TGTGCCAGCAGTTTTAAGGTCTATGGCTACACCTTC. This gives the protein CASSFKVYGYTF.

This clonotype was counted once. The chain combines TRBV30 with TRBJ1-2; D is unclear. The germline gives CDR1 GTSNPN, CDR2 SVGIG (reference sequence). The CDR3 has 12 amino acids. Between the trimmed V and J ends, which lost 1 base and 8 bases, there was a span of 11 bases. The CDR3 DNA is TGTGCCTGGAGTGACATTGGGGAGGGCTACACCTTC. It encodes CAWSDIGEGYTF.

CDR3 amino acids: CSALPVRGNTEAFF. For the CDR3, the DNA is TGCAGTGCTCTCCCAGTCAGGGGCAACACTGAAGCTTTCTTT. The rearrangement joins TRBV20-1 to TRBJ1-1, with D perhaps matching TRBD1 (6 bases). CDR1 and CDR2 from the germline V gene are DFQATT and SNEGSKA (reference sequence). V was trimmed by 5 bases and J by 2 bases, leaving 15 bases between them. The CDR3 loop spans 14 amino acids.

This clonotype was recorded once. DNA for the CDR3: TGTGCCAGCATGACGGGACAGGGACTCTCTGGGGCCAACGTCCTGACTTTC. Protein product: CASMTGQGLSGANVLTF. The chain recombines TRBV9 with TRBJ2-6; 9 nucleotides align to TRBD1. Germline CDR1 SGDLS, CDR2 YYNGEE. The CDR3 consists of 17 residues. Trimming at V came to 6 bases and at J to 0 bases, leaving 7 bases not matched to a gene.

V gene TRBV29-1 combines with J gene TRBJ1-2, with D hard to call. The V end lost 8 bases, the J end lost 8 bases, and 6 bases lay between the germline ends. Per the germline V gene, CDR1 is SQVTM and CDR2 is ANQGSEA. The CDR3 runs 8 residues. The CDR3 DNA is TGCAGCTTGGGAGGCTACACCTTC. Amino acids: CSLGGYTF.

This chain links TRBV2 with TRBJ1-5; no reliable D call. Trimming shortened V by 2 bases and J by 4 bases, and 12 bases separated the two germline ends. Germline CDR1 and CDR2: SNHLY and FYNNEI. The CDR3 loop spans 15 amino acids. The CDR3 spells CASSESQTSNQPQHF. In DNA, the CDR3 is TGTGCCAGCAGTGAAAGTCAGACGTCTAATCAGCCCCAGCATTTT.

The chain joins TRBV20-1 to TRBJ2-3; D is undetermined. CDR3 size: 15 residues. Trimming pared 3 bases from V and 4 bases from J, leaving 17 bases between. The germline V gene encodes CDR1 DFQATT and CDR2 SNEGSKA (reference sequence). Written as DNA, the CDR3 is TGCAGTGCTAGTTACCGGCTGCATTTCTCAGATACGCAGTATTTT. Translated: CSASYRLHFSDTQYF.

This clonotype was found once. The J gene is TRBJ2-7, the V gene TRBV7-2; possibly TRBD2 for D (6 bases). V was cut by 0 bases and J by 0 bases, with 12 bases left in between. The CDR3 length is 16 residues. CDR1 and CDR2 from the germline V gene are SGHTA and FQGNSA. CDR3 residues: CASSLALTRSSYEQYF. The CDR3 DNA sequence: TGTGCCAGCAGCTTAGCCCTGACTAGGAGCTCCTACGAGCAGTACTTC.

This chain connects TRBV2 to TRBJ1-2, with D unresolved. The CDR3 totals 14 residues. V was clipped by 1 base and J by 4 bases, with 10 bases between them. The V gene's germline CDR1 is SNHLY and CDR2 FYNNEI. The CDR3, as DNA: TGTGCCAGCAGTGAAGGCAGTTCCCTCTATGGCTACACCTTC. It codes for CASSEGSSLYGYTF.

The chain is built from TRBV21-1 and TRBJ1-6. TRBV21-1 corresponds to a pseudogene. The CDR3 sequence is 18 residues long. CDR3 bases: TGTGCCAGCAGCAAAGTAAAGTCGTGGGGAGTGACCAATTCACCCCTCCACTTT. As protein: CASSKVKSWGVTNSPLHF.